This TCR beta chain is drawn from a study of cytomegalovirus exposure and HLA in healthy donors. Trimming took 0 bases from V and 8 from J, leaving 14 bases between them. CDR1 and CDR2 from the germline V gene are SGDLS and YYNGEE. This CDR3 is built from 15 residues. This clone has only a few counts. Researchers ran the PCR with 60 Vbeta and 13 Jbeta primers. Profiling relied on immunoSEQ multiplex PCR, and the TCRdb table lists in-frame clones only, not all of them. This table has 100,000 to 150,000 clones, around 8.5% appearing once. This TCR derives from a man aged 35-49 years in good health and CMV-seronegative. What was sequenced was PBMCs. The chain recombines TRBV9 with TRBJ1-4; D ambiguous. The CDR3 coding sequence is TGTGCCAGCAGCGTAGGGTCGGGGTTTGGAGAAAAACTGTTTTTT. Translating gives CASSVGSGFGEKLFF.